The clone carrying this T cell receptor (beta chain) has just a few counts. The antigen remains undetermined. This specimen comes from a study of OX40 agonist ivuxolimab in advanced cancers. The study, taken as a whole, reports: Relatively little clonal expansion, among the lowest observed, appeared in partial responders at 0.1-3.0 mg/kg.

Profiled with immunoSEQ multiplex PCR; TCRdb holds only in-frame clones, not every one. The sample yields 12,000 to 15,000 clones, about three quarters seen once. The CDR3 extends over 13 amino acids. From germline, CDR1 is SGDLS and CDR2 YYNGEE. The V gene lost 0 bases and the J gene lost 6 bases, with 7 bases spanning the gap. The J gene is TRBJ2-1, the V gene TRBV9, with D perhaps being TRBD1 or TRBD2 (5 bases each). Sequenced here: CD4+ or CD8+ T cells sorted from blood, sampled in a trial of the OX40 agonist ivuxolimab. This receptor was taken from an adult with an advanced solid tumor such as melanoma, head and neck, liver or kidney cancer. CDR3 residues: CASSVGGTNEQFF. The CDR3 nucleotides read TGTGCCAGCAGCGTAGGAGGGACCAATGAGCAGTTCTTC.